These T cell receptor beta chains were read from a single sample in a study of blood T cell repertoires in COVID-19. Assay used: immunoSEQ multiplex PCR; TCRdb lists only in-frame clones, some missing. The sample shows 150,000 to 200,000 clones, 65% to 80% of them seen only once. The sample consisted of peripheral blood. These receptors came from a man in his fifties or sixties who had recovered from COVID-19. Each CDR3 is given without its conserved first and last residue. Fields, in order: J gene, D gene, V gene, CDR3 protein. The D gene is left open where the match is weak.

TRBJ2-7,TRBD2,TRBV10-2,ASRRGEGKKQY
TRBJ2-3,NA,TRBV7-3,ASSLTRDVSYTQY
TRBJ1-2,NA,TRBV2,ASGTTGLGDGYT
TRBJ2-5,NA,TRBV2,ASSERQTQETQY
TRBJ1-5,TRBD1,TRBV30,AWSVSRGLSNQPQH
TRBJ2-7,NA,TRBV10-3,ATGDIAYEQY
TRBJ2-7,TRBD1,TRBV30,AWKGTGDYEQY
TRBJ2-1,TRBD1,TRBV10-3,AIRGGWDRGQDEQF
TRBJ2-7,TRBD2,TRBV14,ASSQGGSREGFKEQY
TRBJ2-3,NA,TRBV10-3,AISVGLASTDTQY
TRBJ1-1,TRBD1,TRBV12-3/TRBV12-4,ASSLYRGAAF
TRBJ2-7,TRBD2,TRBV6-5,ASTKGLAGVYEQY
TRBJ2-7,NA,TRBV27,ASSAPGVSSYEQY
TRBJ2-5,NA,TRBV12-5,ARSFHGQRQETQY
TRBJ2-5,TRBD2,TRBV27,ASSSLAGATETQY
TRBJ2-6,NA,TRBV28,ASSLQAGANVLT
TRBJ2-7,NA,TRBV6-2/TRBV6-3,ASSPRGYSSYEQY
TRBJ1-4,TRBD1,TRBV19,ASKEGAIWNEKLF
TRBJ2-7,TRBD1,TRBV4-2,ASSLTGQSPYEQY
TRBJ2-5,NA,TRBV29-1,SVGGPELETQY
TRBJ2-3,NA,TRBV6-5,ASSYLSRGTDTQY
TRBJ1-2,TRBD1,TRBV5-4,ASSLSVGGRDGYT
TRBJ1-2,NA,TRBV9,ASSVGLAVNYGYT
TRBJ2-3,NA,TRBV7-2,ASSSGYTQY
TRBJ2-2,NA,TRBV7-9,ASSLVAGLNTGELF
TRBJ2-7,TRBD1,TRBV3-1/TRBV3-2,ASSQVTGGEQY
TRBJ2-7,TRBD1,TRBV29-1,SVESGTAIYEQY
TRBJ2-1,TRBD2,TRBV28,ASSSGGGYNEQF
TRBJ2-1,TRBD1,TRBV7-9,ASSSTGGNEQF
TRBJ1-4,NA,TRBV28,ASSLAGSGTNEKLF
TRBJ1-3,TRBD1,TRBV9,ASSAGGTAGSGNTIY
TRBJ2-7,NA,TRBV7-2,ASSFRGEQY
TRBJ2-3,NA,TRBV5-6,ASSYDSFSTDTQY
TRBJ2-1,TRBD2,TRBV29-1,SVAGTSGFGQF
TRBJ2-1,TRBD2,TRBV10-1,ASSGQLASGPPPFSSYNEQF
TRBJ2-7,TRBD2,TRBV7-2,ASTTVAGNSYEQY
TRBJ2-3,TRBD2,TRBV11-3,ASSPRTMTSGMTDTQY
TRBJ1-5,NA,TRBV2,ASRQEFNQPQH
TRBJ2-1,NA,TRBV15,ATSRSTGLVQF
TRBJ1-6,TRBD1,TRBV10-2,ASSGTPGQVSTPLH
TRBJ1-1,NA,TRBV3-1/TRBV3-2,ASSQEYAGAF
TRBJ1-4,NA,TRBV6-5,ASDRGAAGVEKLF
TRBJ2-2,NA,TRBV19,ASIIASPPLNTGELF
TRBJ2-1,NA,TRBV18,ASSGAQIRYNEQF
TRBJ2-3,TRBD2,TRBV10-3,AITSGGTDTQY
TRBJ1-5,TRBD1,TRBV5-6,ASRKRGREDQPQH
TRBJ2-5,TRBD1,TRBV30,AWSKGTGTGFQETQY
TRBJ2-1,NA,TRBV28,ASRGLPSSYNEQF
TRBJ2-3,NA,TRBV3-1/TRBV3-2,ASSPRLWGEPSTDTQY
TRBJ1-1,NA,TRBV18,ASRQLTLKYADTEAF
TRBJ1-5,NA,TRBV2,ATSAGVAYQPQH
TRBJ2-3,TRBD1,TRBV3-1/TRBV3-2,ASSQGQGGRYGDTQY
TRBJ2-3,NA,TRBV7-7,ASSLGTQDTQY
TRBJ1-6,NA,TRBV5-6,ASSLERGGSPLH
TRBJ2-3,TRBD2,TRBV5-5,ASSLGGVAGEVEGNTQY
TRBJ2-5,NA,TRBV15,ATSRPRETQY
TRBJ1-2,NA,TRBV5-1,ASSVSDGYT